The following is a T cell receptor beta chain sequence with its context. Its target is not known. Germline CDR1 SGDLS, CDR2 YYNGEE. The CDR3 is made up of 17 amino acids. Trimming took off 0 bases at V and 6 bases at J, with 22 bases between the two ends. The sample is drawn from a study of OX40 agonist ivuxolimab in advanced cancers. Study-wide background: Previous treatment with anti-PD-1, anti-PD-L1 or anti-CTLA-4 therapy was allowed; over 35% had received some.

The data were produced by immunoSEQ multiplex PCR, yet TCRdb's version contains in-frame clones alone and is incomplete. The table lists around 100,000 clones, around 90% of them singletons. Study-level points and caveats: Low normalized T-cell clonal expansion was also seen in some nonresponders.

The clonotype was recovered from an adult with an advanced solid tumor such as melanoma, head and neck, liver or kidney cancer. V usage is TRBV9 and J usage is TRBJ2-7; D uncertain. The sample here was CD4+ or CD8+ T cells sorted from blood, taken in a trial of the OX40 agonist ivuxolimab. Here the CDR3 reads CASSVAGHGLGFGEQYF. The CDR3 nucleotides read TGTGCCAGCAGCGTAGCGGGTCATGGGTTAGGCTTCGGCGAGCAGTACTTC.